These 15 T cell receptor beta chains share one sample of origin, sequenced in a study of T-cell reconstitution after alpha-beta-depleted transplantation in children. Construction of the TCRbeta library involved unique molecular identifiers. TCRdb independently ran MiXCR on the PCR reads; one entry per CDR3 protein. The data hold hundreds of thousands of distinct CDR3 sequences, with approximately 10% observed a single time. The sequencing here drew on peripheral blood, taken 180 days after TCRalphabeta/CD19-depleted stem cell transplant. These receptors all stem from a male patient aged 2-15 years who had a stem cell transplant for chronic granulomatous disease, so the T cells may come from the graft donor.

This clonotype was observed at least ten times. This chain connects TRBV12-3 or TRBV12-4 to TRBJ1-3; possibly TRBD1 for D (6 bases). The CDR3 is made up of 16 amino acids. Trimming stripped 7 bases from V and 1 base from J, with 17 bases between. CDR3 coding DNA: TGTGCCAGCATTCGGACAGTCTGGGGATCTGGAAACACCATATATTTT. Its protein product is CASIRTVWGSGNTIYF.

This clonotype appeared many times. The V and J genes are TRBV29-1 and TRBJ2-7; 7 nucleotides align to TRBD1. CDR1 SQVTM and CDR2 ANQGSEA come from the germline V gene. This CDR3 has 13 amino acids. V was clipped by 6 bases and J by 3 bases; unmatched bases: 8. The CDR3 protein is CSVLTGARYEQYF. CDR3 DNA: TGCAGCGTACTAACAGGGGCCCGCTACGAGCAGTACTTC.

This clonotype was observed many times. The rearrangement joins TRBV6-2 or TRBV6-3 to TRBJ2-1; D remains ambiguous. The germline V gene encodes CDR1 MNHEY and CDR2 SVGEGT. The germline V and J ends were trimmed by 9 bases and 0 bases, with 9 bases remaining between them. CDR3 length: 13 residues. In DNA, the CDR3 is TGTGCCAGTCTCAGGAGCTCCTACAATGAGCAGTTCTTC. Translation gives CASLRSSYNEQFF.

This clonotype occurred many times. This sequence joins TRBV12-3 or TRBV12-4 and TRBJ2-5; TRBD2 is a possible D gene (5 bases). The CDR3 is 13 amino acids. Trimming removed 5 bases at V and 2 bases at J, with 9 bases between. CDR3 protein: CASSRGRQETQYF. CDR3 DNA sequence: TGTGCCAGCAGTCGGGGTCGGCAAGAGACCCAGTACTTC.

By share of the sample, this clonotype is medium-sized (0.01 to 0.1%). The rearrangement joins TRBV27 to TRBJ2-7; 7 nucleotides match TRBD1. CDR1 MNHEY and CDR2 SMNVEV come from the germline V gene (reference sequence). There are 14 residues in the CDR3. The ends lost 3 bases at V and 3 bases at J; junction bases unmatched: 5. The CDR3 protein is CASSFGAGGYEQYF. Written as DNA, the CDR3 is TGTGCCAGCAGTTTCGGGGCAGGGGGCTACGAGCAGTACTTC.

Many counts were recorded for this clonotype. The CDR3 DNA reads TGTGCCAGCAGCGTAGACGGAGGAACAGATACGCAGTATTTT. This sequence encodes CASSVDGGTDTQYF. The chain uses TRBV9 and TRBJ2-3; tentatively, D is TRBD2 (5 bases). The CDR3 contains 14 residues. Germline V gene lookup returns CDR1 SGDLS and CDR2 YYNGEE. Trimming left V 0 bases short and J 3 bases short, with 8 bases between. The whole variable domain, remainder taken from reference TRBV9 and TRBJ2-3, is DSGVTQTPKHLITATGQRVTLRCSPRSGDLSVYWYQQSLDQGLQFLIQYYNGEERAKGNILERFSAQQFPDLHSELNLSSLELGDSALYFCASSVDGGTDTQYFGPGTRLTVL.

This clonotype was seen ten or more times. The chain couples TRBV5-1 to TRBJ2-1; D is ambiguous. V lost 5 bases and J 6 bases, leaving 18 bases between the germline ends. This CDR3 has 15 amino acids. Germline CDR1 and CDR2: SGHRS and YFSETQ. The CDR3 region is CASRPESTSSNEQFF. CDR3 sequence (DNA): TGCGCCAGCAGACCGGAGTCCACGAGTTCCAATGAGCAGTTCTTC.

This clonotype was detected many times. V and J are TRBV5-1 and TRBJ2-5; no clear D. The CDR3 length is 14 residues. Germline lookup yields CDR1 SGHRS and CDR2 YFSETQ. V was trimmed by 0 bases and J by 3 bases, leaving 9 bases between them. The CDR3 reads CASSLADTKETQYF. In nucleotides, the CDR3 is TGCGCCAGCAGCTTGGCCGACACTAAAGAGACCCAGTACTTC. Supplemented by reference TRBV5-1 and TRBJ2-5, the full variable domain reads KAGVTQTPRYLIKTRGQQVTLSCSPISGHRSVSWYQQTPGQGLQFLFEYFSETQRNKGNFPGRFSGRQFSNSRSEMNVSTLELGDSALYLCASSLADTKETQYFGPGTRLLVL.

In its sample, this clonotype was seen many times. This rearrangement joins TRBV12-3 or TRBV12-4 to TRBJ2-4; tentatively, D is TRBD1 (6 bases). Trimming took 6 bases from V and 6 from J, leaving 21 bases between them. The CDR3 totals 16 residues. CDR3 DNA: TGTGCCAGCAGCCGTCGGTTAGGGGGAATGGTAAACATTCAGTACTTC. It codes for CASSRRLGGMVNIQYF.

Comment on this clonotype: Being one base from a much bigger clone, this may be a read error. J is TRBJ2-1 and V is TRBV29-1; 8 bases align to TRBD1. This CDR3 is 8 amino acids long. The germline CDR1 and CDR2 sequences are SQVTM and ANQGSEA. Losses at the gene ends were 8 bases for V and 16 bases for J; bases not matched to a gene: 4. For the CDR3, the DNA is TGCAGCCCCAGGGGGCATTTCTTC. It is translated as CSPRGHFF.

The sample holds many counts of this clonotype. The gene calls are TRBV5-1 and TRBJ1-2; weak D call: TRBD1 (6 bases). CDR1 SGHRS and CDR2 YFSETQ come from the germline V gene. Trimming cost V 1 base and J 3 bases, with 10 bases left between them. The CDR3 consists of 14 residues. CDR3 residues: CASSLTGTHYGYTF. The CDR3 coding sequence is TGCGCCAGCAGCTTGACGGGGACACACTATGGCTACACCTTC.

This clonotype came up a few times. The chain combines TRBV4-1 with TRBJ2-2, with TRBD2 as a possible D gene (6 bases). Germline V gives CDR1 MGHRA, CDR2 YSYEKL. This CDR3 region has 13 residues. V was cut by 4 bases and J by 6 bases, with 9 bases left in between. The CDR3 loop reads CASSRDFSGELFF. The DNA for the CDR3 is TGCGCCAGCAGCCGGGACTTTTCCGGGGAGCTGTTTTTT.

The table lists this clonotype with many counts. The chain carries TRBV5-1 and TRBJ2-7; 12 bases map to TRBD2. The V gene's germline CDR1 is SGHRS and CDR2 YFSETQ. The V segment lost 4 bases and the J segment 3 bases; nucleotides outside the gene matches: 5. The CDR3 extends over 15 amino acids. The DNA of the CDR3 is TGCGCCAGCAGCATCGGGACTAGCGGGTTCTACGAGCAGTACTTC. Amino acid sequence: CASSIGTSGFYEQYF.

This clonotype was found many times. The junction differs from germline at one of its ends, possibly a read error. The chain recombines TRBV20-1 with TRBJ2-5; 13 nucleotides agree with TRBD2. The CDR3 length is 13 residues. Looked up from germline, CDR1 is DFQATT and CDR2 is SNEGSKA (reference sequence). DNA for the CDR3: TGCAGTGCTCTACGGACTAGCGGGGGACCACCTTCCTTC. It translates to CSALRTSGGPPSF.

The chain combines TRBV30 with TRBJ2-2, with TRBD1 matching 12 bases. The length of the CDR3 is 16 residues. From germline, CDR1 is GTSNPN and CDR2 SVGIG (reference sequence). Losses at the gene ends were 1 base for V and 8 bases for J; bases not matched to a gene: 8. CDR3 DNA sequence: TGTGCCTGGAGTGGCCGGGACAGGGGGCTTTCTGGGGAGCTGTTTTTT. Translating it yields CAWSGRDRGLSGELFF.